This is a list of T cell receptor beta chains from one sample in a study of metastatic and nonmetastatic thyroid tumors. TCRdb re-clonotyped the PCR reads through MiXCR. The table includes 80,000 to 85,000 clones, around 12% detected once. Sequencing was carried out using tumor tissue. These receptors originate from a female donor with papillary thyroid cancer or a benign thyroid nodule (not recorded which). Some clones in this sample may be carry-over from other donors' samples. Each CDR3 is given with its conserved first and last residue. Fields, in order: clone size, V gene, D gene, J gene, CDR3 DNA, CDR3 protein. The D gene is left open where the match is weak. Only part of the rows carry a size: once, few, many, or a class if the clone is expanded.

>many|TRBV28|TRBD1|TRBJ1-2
TGTGCCAGCACCGTCCGGACAGGGGGCCCGTATGGCTACACCTTC
CASTVRTGGPYGYTF
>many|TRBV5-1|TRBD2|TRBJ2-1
TGCGCCAGCAGCTTGTCCAGCGGGAGGGGGGATGAGCAGTTCTTC
CASSLSSGRGDEQFF
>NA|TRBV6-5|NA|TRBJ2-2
TGTGCCAGCAGTTGGGTCGTGATCCCCTCCGGGGACCTGTTTTTT
CASSWVVIPSGDLFF
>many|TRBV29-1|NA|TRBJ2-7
TGCAGCGTAAGGGACCCCGCCTACGAGCAGTACTTC
CSVRDPAYEQYF
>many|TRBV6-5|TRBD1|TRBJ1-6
TGTGCCAGCAGTACAGGGGATGGGGCAGTATTAAATAATTCACCCCTCCACTTT
CASSTGDGAVLNNSPLHF
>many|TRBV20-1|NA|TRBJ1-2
TGCAGTGCCGACCCCATAGGGGACACTGACTATGGCTACACCTTC
CSADPIGDTDYGYTF
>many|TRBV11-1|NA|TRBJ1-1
TGTGCCAGCAGCTTAGGAGGACCCCACACTGAAGCTTTCTTT
CASSLGGPHTEAFF
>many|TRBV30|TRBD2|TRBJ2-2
TGTGCCTGGAGGGGGACTAGCGTTACCGGGGAGCTGTTTTTT
CAWRGTSVTGELFF
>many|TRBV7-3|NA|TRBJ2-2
TGTGCCAGCAGCTTAACGGGCCTCACCGGGGAGCTGTTTTTT
CASSLTGLTGELFF
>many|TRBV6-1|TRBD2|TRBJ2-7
TGTGCCAGCAGCCCATCCGGGGGGACGGGGAGGGACTACGAGCAGTACTTC
CASSPSGGTGRDYEQYF
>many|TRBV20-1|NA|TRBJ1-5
TGCAGTGCTTTTACGGGGGAGCGCAATCAGCCCCAGCATTTT
CSAFTGERNQPQHF
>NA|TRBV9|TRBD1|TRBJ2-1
TGTGCCAGCGGATCGGACAGGGTAACCAATGAGCAGTTCTTC
CASGSDRVTNEQFF
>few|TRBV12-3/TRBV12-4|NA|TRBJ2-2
TGTGCCAGCAGTTTCGGTGGCGCTGACACCGGGGAGCTGTTTTTT
CASSFGGADTGELFF
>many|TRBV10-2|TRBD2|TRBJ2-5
TGCGCCAGCAGCCCTAGCGGAGAGACCCAGTACTTC
CASSPSGETQYF
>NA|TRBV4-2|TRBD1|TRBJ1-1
TGTGCCAGCAGCCAAGACCGGGCAGGGGGCATCGCTGAAGCTTTCTTT
CASSQDRAGGIAEAFF
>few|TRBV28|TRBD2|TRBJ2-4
TGTGCCAGCAGTTCCCCCGGGGGGGAAAACATTCAGTACTTC
CASSSPGGENIQYF
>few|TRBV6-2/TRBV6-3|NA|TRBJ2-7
TGTGCCAGCAGTTATACGGGAGTGTTTTTAAGCTCCTACGAGCAGTACTTC
CASSYTGVFLSSYEQYF
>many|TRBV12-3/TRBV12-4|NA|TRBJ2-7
TGTGCCAGCAGTTTCGGAGGCCTAGGAGTCTACGAGCAGTACTTC
CASSFGGLGVYEQYF
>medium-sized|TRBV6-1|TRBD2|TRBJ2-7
TGTGCCAGCAGTGAAACTAGCGGGAGTAATAACGAGCAGTACTTC
CASSETSGSNNEQYF
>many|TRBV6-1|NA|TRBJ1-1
TGTGCCAGCTGCCAGGGGCGGGCTGAAGCTTTCTTT
CASCQGRAEAFF
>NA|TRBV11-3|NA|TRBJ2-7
TGTGCCAGCAGCCGCCTTGGCCAGGGAGGATCCTACGAGCAGTACTTC
CASSRLGQGGSYEQYF
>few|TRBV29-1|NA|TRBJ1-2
TGCAGCGTCAACGATAGGGGTAATGTCTATGGCTACACCTTC
CSVNDRGNVYGYTF
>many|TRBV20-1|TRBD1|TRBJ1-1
TGCAGTGCTAGAGATGGGACAGGGAACACTGAAGCTTTCTTT
CSARDGTGNTEAFF
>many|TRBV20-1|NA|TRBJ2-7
TGCAGTGCAGAACCCCCGGGACACCCCGGGCTTCGGTACTTC
CSAEPPGHPGLRYF
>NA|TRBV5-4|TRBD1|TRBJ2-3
TGTGCCAGCAGCTTGGCAGGACAGGGGACAGATACGCAGTATTTT
CASSLAGQGTDTQYF
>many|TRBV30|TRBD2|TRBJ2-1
TGTGCCTGGAGTGGTTTGCGGGAGAGTGAGCAGTTCTTC
CAWSGLRESEQFF